This T cell receptor beta chain was sequenced during a study of cytomegalovirus exposure and HLA in healthy donors. General study findings and limits: Reportedly, cytomegalovirus status was diagnosed with high sensitivity and specificity. A list of approximately 160 TCR beta chains associated with cytomegalovirus was given.

Donors were drawn from the approximately 120-subject validation cohort, separate from the roughly 700-subject first cohort. CDR3 size: 15 residues. V was trimmed by 2 bases and J by 1 base, leaving 8 bases between them. The germline V gene encodes CDR1 KGHSH and CDR2 LQKENI. Clones were read by immunoSEQ multiplex PCR, and TCRdb kept only the in-frame ones, dropping some. The repertoire has about 110,000 clones, 70% to 85% of them found once; the top ten carry 3%. To note about this clone: The antigen is undetermined.

This clonotype originated in a woman aged 18-29 years in good health and CMV-seronegative. The sample was PBMCs. The chain links TRBV18 to TRBJ1-4; no firm D call. The CDR3 protein is CASSPGEGTNEKLFF. Here the CDR3 DNA reads TGTGCCAGCTCACCAGGGGAGGGAACTAATGAAAAACTGTTTTTT.